What follows are 30 T cell receptor beta chains derived from one specimen sequenced in a study of PD-L1 blockade in urothelial cancer. Sequencing was performed with immunoSEQ multiplex PCR; in TCRdb, only in-frame clones are kept and a portion is missing. Of more than 45,000 clones in the sample, approximately 83% are singletons; the top ten hold 16%. The source was PBMCs, collected around atezolizumab (anti-PD-L1) treatment. These receptors were collected from a man aged 60 to 75 with urothelial cancer.

The V call is TRBV4-2, the J call TRBJ1-4; no firm D call. The V gene lost 0 bases and the J gene lost 7 bases, with 18 bases spanning the gap. The length of the CDR3 is 17 residues. CDR1 and CDR2 (germline): LGHNA, YNFKEQ. Here the CDR3 reads CASSQDRTGSRGEKLFF. The CDR3 nucleotides are TGTGCCAGCAGCCAAGATAGGACGGGGAGCCGGGGTGAAAAACTGTTTTTT.

The genes are TRBV2 and TRBJ2-7, with a possible D match to TRBD2 (6 bases). Between the trimmed V and J ends, which lost 3 bases and 9 bases, there was a span of 12 bases. This CDR3 region has 12 residues. CDR1 and CDR2 (germline): SNHLY, FYNNEI. DNA for the CDR3: TGTGCCAGCAGTGAGGGGTGGGGAGGGCAGTACTTC. It is translated as CASSEGWGGQYF.

This clone was counted once. The chain employs TRBV19 and TRBJ2-1; D perhaps matches TRBD2 (6 bases). CDR3 length: 15 amino acids. The germline V and J ends were trimmed by 2 bases and 4 bases, with 12 bases remaining between them. Germline-derived CDR1 and CDR2 are LNHDA and SQIVND (reference sequence). The CDR3 DNA follows: TGTGCCAGTAGTATACGGGGGAAGTCGTACAATGAGCAGTTCTTC. Translation gives CASSIRGKSYNEQFF. The full variable domain, its missing parts supplied by reference TRBV19 and TRBJ2-1, is DGGITQSPKYLFRKEGQNVTLSCEQNLNHDAMYWYRQDPGQGLRLIYYSQIVNDFQKGDIAEGYSVSREKKESFPLTVTSAQKNPTAFYLCASSIRGKSYNEQFFGPGTRLTVL.

The gene calls are TRBV11-3 and TRBJ1-3; no clear D gene. The CDR3 length is 16 residues. In germline, CDR1 is SGHNT, CDR2 YENEEA. Trimming shortened V by 0 bases and J by 3 bases, and 12 bases separated the two germline ends. The CDR3 bases are TGTGCCAGCAGCTTAGATAGTACGGCTAGTGGAAACACCATATATTTT. The encoded protein is CASSLDSTASGNTIYF.

The chain employs TRBV10-3 and TRBJ2-7; 13 nucleotides align to TRBD2. Germline assignment: CDR1 ENHRY and CDR2 SYGVKD. The CDR3 totals 15 residues. The V segment lost 5 bases and the J segment 3 bases; nucleotides outside the gene matches: 4. In nucleotides, the CDR3 is TGTGCCATCAGTCTACTAGCGGGAGGGCTCTACGAGCAGTACTTC. As protein: CAISLLAGGLYEQYF.

This sequence joins TRBV11-3 and TRBJ2-5, with 7 nucleotides matching TRBD1. The germline gives CDR1 SGHNT, CDR2 YENEEA. The V and J ends lost 0 bases and 0 bases, in that order; junction bases with no gene match: 1. The CDR3 is 15 residues long. The CDR3 loop reads CASSLDQGDQETQYF. CDR3 in DNA: TGTGCCAGCAGCTTAGATCAGGGGGACCAAGAGACCCAGTACTTC.

J is TRBJ1-3 and V is TRBV11-2, with D hard to call. The V end lost 1 base, the J end lost 0 bases, and 10 bases lay between the germline ends. The CDR3 is made up of 16 amino acids. The germline CDR1 and CDR2 sequences are SGHAT and FQNNGV. CDR3 residues: CASSLAAGNSGNTIYF. The CDR3 nucleotides read TGTGCCAGCAGCTTAGCTGCAGGAAACTCTGGAAACACCATATATTTT.

The genes are TRBV9 and TRBJ2-1; TRBD2 matches 8 bases. From germline, CDR1 is SGDLS and CDR2 YYNGEE. This CDR3 spans 17 amino acids. Losses at the gene ends were 0 bases for V and 3 bases for J; bases not matched to a gene: 8. The CDR3 loop is CASSVGPRLAGYNEQFF. DNA for the CDR3: TGTGCCAGCAGCGTAGGCCCGCGGCTAGCGGGCTACAATGAGCAGTTCTTC.

V is TRBV10-3 and J is TRBJ2-3, with D uncertain. Germline V gene data show CDR1 as ENHRY and CDR2 as SYGVKD. This CDR3 is 12 amino acids long. Between the trimmed V and J ends, which lost 11 bases and 1 base, there was a span of 10 bases. CDR3 loop: CAAREGTDTQYF. The CDR3 region has the DNA TGTGCCGCGAGAGAGGGCACAGATACGCAGTATTTT.

The chain carries TRBV27 and TRBJ1-1, with 7 nucleotides matching TRBD1. CDR3 size: 15 residues. Germline V gene lookup returns CDR1 MNHEY and CDR2 SMNVEV (reference sequence). Trimming at V came to 6 bases and at J to 5 bases, leaving 12 bases not matched to a gene. CDR3 nucleotides: TGTGCCAGCAGCCCGCCTACAGGGGTACAGACTGAAGCTTTCTTT. The encoded protein is CASSPPTGVQTEAFF.

This chain links TRBV27 with TRBJ1-1, with 8 bases that match TRBD1. Germline CDR1 and CDR2: MNHEY and SMNVEV (reference sequence). V trimming: 3 bases; J trimming: 6 bases; junction bases outside the gene matches: 6. The CDR3 is 14 residues long. The CDR3 coding sequence is TGTGCCAGCAGTTTTCGACAGGGGTACGCTGAAGCTTTCTTT. It is translated as CASSFRQGYAEAFF.

The chain couples TRBV6-5 to TRBJ1-5; TRBD1 agrees at 7 bases. Germline CDR1 reads MNHEY; CDR2 reads SVGAGI. J was trimmed by 2 bases and V by 6 bases; bases with no gene match: 7. The CDR3 spans 15 residues. CDR3 nucleotide sequence: TGTGCCAGCAGCCCACAGGGGTGGGGCAATCAGCCCCAGCATTTT. Residues: CASSPQGWGNQPQHF.

The rearrangement links TRBV9 to TRBJ2-1, with a tentative D call TRBD1 (5 bases). V dropped 0 bases and J dropped 9 bases, with 13 bases sitting between them. The length of the CDR3 is 14 residues. CDR1 and CDR2 (germline): SGDLS, YYNGEE. The DNA of the CDR3 is TGTGCCAGCAGCGTAGTAGGGGCGAGTCGTGAGCAGTTCTTC. It is translated as CASSVVGASREQFF.

The chain couples TRBV10-3 to TRBJ2-7, with 9 bases lining up with TRBD2. J gave up 6 bases and V 11 bases, and 14 bases lay outside the gene matches. In germline, CDR1 is ENHRY, CDR2 SYGVKD. This CDR3 has 14 amino acids. CDR3 DNA sequence: TGTGCCGGGGGCGCTAGCGGGATGATCCGCGAGCAGTACTTC. It codes for CAGGASGMIREQYF.

The chain employs TRBV5-1 and TRBJ1-4; no firm D call. This CDR3 region has 14 residues. Germline V gene sequence: CDR1 SGHRS, CDR2 YFSETQ. V dropped 2 bases and J dropped 5 bases, with 10 bases sitting between them. CDR3: CASSFPGLNEKLFF. The CDR3 bases are TGCGCCAGCAGCTTCCCAGGCTTAAATGAAAAACTGTTTTTT.

This chain connects TRBV4-3 to TRBJ2-2, with 10 bases matching TRBD1. The germline CDR1 and CDR2 sequences are LGHNA and YSLEER. Germline trimming cut 4 bases from V and 7 bases from J; bases unmatched to any gene: 6. This CDR3 is built from 15 residues. The CDR3 coding sequence is TGCGCCAGCAGCCCATTGGACAGGGGGATCGGGGAGCTGTTTTTT. Protein sequence: CASSPLDRGIGELFF.

The chain combines TRBV4-3 with TRBJ2-3; 7 bases agree with TRBD1. Trimming removed 1 base from V and 4 bases from J; junction bases left unmatched: 8. CDR3 length: 16 residues. Germline loops: CDR1 LGHNA, CDR2 YSLEER. CDR3 loop: CASSQVGTARADTQYF. The CDR3 DNA reads TGCGCCAGCAGCCAAGTCGGGACAGCCCGGGCAGATACGCAGTATTTT.

J is TRBJ2-2 and V is TRBV7-9; D is unresolved. This CDR3 has 16 amino acids. Trimming left V 1 base short and J 1 base short, with 10 bases between. Germline V gives CDR1 SEHNR, CDR2 FQNEAQ (reference sequence). The CDR3 nucleotides are TGTGCCAGCAGCTTAGGCTACCAGCGGAACACCGGGGAGCTGTTTTTT. This translates into CASSLGYQRNTGELFF.

This clone occurred a few times. This chain joins TRBV7-9 and TRBJ2-1, with 8 bases lining up with TRBD1. Germline CDR1 reads SEHNR; CDR2 reads FQNEAQ (reference sequence). The CDR3 loop spans 15 amino acids. The V gene end was trimmed by 3 bases and the J gene end by 5 bases; junction bases not matched to a gene: 6. The CDR3 sequence: CASSFFGTGHNEQFF. The DNA for the CDR3 is TGTGCCAGCAGCTTTTTCGGGACAGGCCACAATGAGCAGTTCTTC.

In its sample, this clone was seen once. This chain uses TRBV5-1 with TRBJ2-7; 7 bases map to TRBD1. This CDR3 contains 14 residues. Germline loops: CDR1 SGHRS, CDR2 YFSETQ. V was clipped by 7 bases and J by 5 bases; unmatched bases: 12. The DNA of the CDR3 is TGCGCCAGCCGCAATCCCTACAGGGGACACGAGCAGTACTTC. Translating it yields CASRNPYRGHEQYF.

The chain has TRBV6-6 and TRBJ1-1; the D is unclear. CDR3 length: 13 residues. The V end was cut by 5 bases, the J end by 3 bases, with 10 bases between. CDR1 and CDR2 (germline): MNHNY, SVGAGI (reference sequence). CDR3 nucleotide sequence: TGTGCCAGCAGTCGTCGGGGTGACACTGAAGCTTTCTTT. Protein sequence: CASSRRGDTEAFF.

The V gene is TRBV5-4, the J gene TRBJ2-1, with a tentative D call TRBD2 (6 bases). Trimming shortened V by 6 bases and J by 7 bases, and 14 bases separated the two germline ends. CDR3 length: 13 residues. Germline-derived CDR1 and CDR2 are SGHNT and YYREEE (reference sequence). CDR3 protein: CASTRLDSNEQFF. CDR3 DNA sequence: TGTGCCAGCACCCGACTAGACTCAAATGAGCAGTTCTTC.

The chain links TRBV30 to TRBJ1-5; the D is unclear. Germline values: CDR1 GTSNPN, CDR2 SVGIG (reference sequence). The CDR3 contains 16 residues. V shed 2 bases and J shed 1 base, with 15 bases lying between them. The CDR3 here is CAWSLRSAGSNQPQHF. The CDR3 nucleotides are TGTGCCTGGAGTCTTAGGTCGGCGGGCAGCAATCAGCCCCAGCATTTT.

This clone was counted a single time. The genes are TRBV7-2 and TRBJ2-7; perhaps TRBD1 as D (5 bases). The CDR3 is 15 amino acids. The germline V gene has CDR1 SGHTA and CDR2 FQGNSA. Between the trimmed V and J ends, which lost 1 base and 3 bases, there was a span of 13 bases. The CDR3 here is CASSLDPGLVYEQYF. The CDR3 coding sequence is TGTGCCAGCAGCTTAGACCCAGGGTTGGTCTACGAGCAGTACTTC.

The chain has TRBV19 and TRBJ2-5, with 13 bases matching TRBD2. The CDR3 loop spans 18 amino acids. With V trimmed by 5 bases and J by 1 base, 10 bases remained unmatched. CDR1 and CDR2 from the germline V gene are LNHDA and SQIVND (reference sequence). The CDR3 nucleotides are TGTGCCAGTAGTCCGCCGGGGACTAGCGGGACTCCCCAAGAGACCCAGTACTTC. This encodes CASSPPGTSGTPQETQYF.

The chain couples TRBV15 to TRBJ2-5; 9 bases align to TRBD2. CDR1 LNHNV and CDR2 YYDKDF come from the germline V gene (reference sequence). V was clipped by 1 base and J by 5 bases; unmatched bases: 5. The CDR3 loop spans 15 amino acids. CDR3 loop: CATSRGRGGMETQYF. DNA of the CDR3: TGTGCCACCAGCAGAGGGCGGGGGGGTATGGAGACCCAGTACTTC. The complete variable domain, with remaining parts taken from reference TRBV15 and TRBJ2-5, reads DAMVIQNPRYQVTQFGKPVTLSCSQTLNHNVMYWYQQKSSQAPKLLFHYYDKDFNNEADTPDNFQSRRPNTSFCFLDIRSPGLGDTAMYLCATSRGRGGMETQYFGPGTRLLVL.

The gene calls are TRBV5-1 and TRBJ1-1, with no clear D. Germline loops: CDR1 SGHRS, CDR2 YFSETQ. V was trimmed by 0 bases and J by 6 bases, leaving 15 bases between them. The CDR3 totals 15 residues. CDR3 bases: TGCGCCAGCAGCTTGGCCGTGCCGGGAGTAGCTGAAGCTTTCTTT. As protein: CASSLAVPGVAEAFF.

The chain employs TRBV5-4 and TRBJ1-2; 10 nucleotides match TRBD1. V was pared by 4 bases and J by 2 bases, with 8 bases of the junction left unmatched. There are 16 residues in the CDR3. CDR1 is SGHNT and CDR2 is YYREEE in the germline V gene (reference sequence). The CDR3 spells CASSTRDRGRNYGYTF. CDR3 nucleotide sequence: TGTGCCAGCAGCACGCGAGACAGGGGGCGCAACTATGGCTACACCTTC.

The chain joins TRBV9 to TRBJ2-1; TRBD2 aligns across 16 bases. V was clipped by 3 bases and J by 9 bases; unmatched bases: 3. Germline values: CDR1 SGDLS, CDR2 YYNGEE. The CDR3 is 15 residues long. CDR3 bases: TGTGCCAGCAGCGCAGGGACTAGCGGGAGGGGTGAGCAGTTCTTC. Its translation: CASSAGTSGRGEQFF.

In this sample, this clone turned up a few times. The V and J genes are TRBV4-1 and TRBJ2-1; 7 positions match TRBD1. With V trimmed by 4 bases and J by 5 bases, 5 bases remained unmatched. The CDR3 loop spans 14 amino acids. Germline CDR1 MGHRA, CDR2 YSYEKL. The CDR3 DNA is TGCGCCAGCAGCCCTGGGACAGCGAACAATGAGCAGTTCTTC. It is translated as CASSPGTANNEQFF.